The rows below give T cell receptor beta chains drawn from one sample of a study of T cell responses to AZD1222 COVID-19 vaccine. Here immunoSEQ multiplex PCR was the method, and the copy in TCRdb shows in-frame clones only, minus some. The sample holds 90,000 to 120,000 clones; about 92% are singletons and the top ten take 8.5% to 10%. The specimen comprised peripheral blood, sampled 28 days after the second AZD1222 dose. These receptors all stem from an adult who received the AZD1222 COVID-19 vaccine. Each CDR3 is given with its conserved first and last residue. The D gene is left open where the match is weak. Expanded clones get a size class; other rows say once, few or many, or leave the size out.

D gene: .
J gene: TRBJ2-2
clone size: .
V gene: TRBV6-4
CDR3 protein: CASSATTSGDTGELFF
CDR3 DNA: TGTGCCAGCAGTGCCACGACTTCTGGGGACACCGGGGAGCTGTTTTTT

D gene: .
J gene: TRBJ1-5
clone size: .
V gene: TRBV19
CDR3 protein: CASGGWPVGIQSNQPQHF
CDR3 DNA: TGTGCCAGTGGGGGGTGGCCGGTGGGGATACAAAGCAATCAGCCCCAGCATTTT

D gene: TRBD2
J gene: TRBJ2-1
clone size: few
V gene: TRBV24-1
CDR3 protein: CATLGGLAGVNNEQFF
CDR3 DNA: TGTGCCACCTTAGGGGGACTAGCGGGGGTTAACAATGAGCAGTTCTTC

D gene: .
J gene: TRBJ1-2
clone size: .
V gene: TRBV28
CDR3 protein: CASSSLRGYTF
CDR3 DNA: TGTGCCAGCAGTTCCCTCCGTGGCTACACCTTC

D gene: .
J gene: TRBJ1-1
clone size: .
V gene: TRBV4-2
CDR3 protein: CASSQDWGGQAFF
CDR3 DNA: TGTGCCAGCAGCCAAGATTGGGGAGGACAGGCTTTCTTT

D gene: TRBD1
J gene: TRBJ1-5
clone size: .
V gene: TRBV19
CDR3 protein: CASSRDRNSNQPQHF
CDR3 DNA: TGTGCCAGTAGTAGGGACAGAAATAGCAATCAGCCCCAGCATTTT

D gene: .
J gene: TRBJ2-1
clone size: .
V gene: TRBV29-1
CDR3 protein: CSGRRRADEQFF
CDR3 DNA: TGCAGCGGTCGGCGACGCGCCGATGAGCAGTTCTTC

D gene: .
J gene: TRBJ1-2
clone size: .
V gene: TRBV7-9
CDR3 protein: CASSLGDTHPYGYTF
CDR3 DNA: TGTGCCAGCAGCTTGGGGGACACCCATCCCTATGGCTACACCTTC

D gene: .
J gene: TRBJ1-5
clone size: .
V gene: TRBV2
CDR3 protein: CASGRQTNQPQHF
CDR3 DNA: TGTGCCAGCGGGAGACAAACCAATCAGCCCCAGCATTTT

D gene: .
J gene: TRBJ2-2
clone size: few
V gene: TRBV19
CDR3 protein: CASSIDPVNTGELFF
CDR3 DNA: TGTGCCAGTAGTATAGATCCAGTTAACACCGGGGAGCTGTTTTTT

D gene: .
J gene: TRBJ2-5
clone size: .
V gene: TRBV7-3
CDR3 protein: CASSLNIGQQETQYF
CDR3 DNA: TGTGCCAGCAGCTTAAATATCGGCCAGCAAGAGACCCAGTACTTC

D gene: .
J gene: TRBJ1-5
clone size: once
V gene: TRBV21-1
CDR3 protein: CASRVGPQHF
CDR3 DNA: TGTGCCAGCCGGGTGGGGCCCCAGCATTTT

D gene: TRBD1
J gene: TRBJ1-4
clone size: .
V gene: TRBV5-4
CDR3 protein: CASSLGGTGGEKLFF
CDR3 DNA: TGTGCCAGCAGCTTGGGAGGGACAGGAGGTGAAAAACTGTTTTTT

D gene: .
J gene: TRBJ1-1
clone size: .
V gene: TRBV27
CDR3 protein: CASSFRMNTEAFF
CDR3 DNA: TGTGCCAGCAGTTTTAGGATGAACACTGAAGCTTTCTTT

D gene: TRBD1
J gene: TRBJ1-1
clone size: .
V gene: TRBV18
CDR3 protein: CASSQGQQTMNTEAFF
CDR3 DNA: TGTGCCAGCTCACAGGGACAGCAAACCATGAACACTGAAGCTTTCTTT

D gene: TRBD1
J gene: TRBJ1-2
clone size: .
V gene: TRBV30
CDR3 protein: CAWSVGQGVGYTF
CDR3 DNA: TGTGCCTGGAGTGTGGGACAGGGAGTCGGCTACACCTTC

D gene: TRBD2
J gene: TRBJ2-5
clone size: .
V gene: TRBV4-2
CDR3 protein: CASSQDPGGGETQYF
CDR3 DNA: TGTGCCAGCAGCCAAGATCCGGGGGGTGGAGAGACCCAGTACTTC

D gene: .
J gene: TRBJ1-2
clone size: .
V gene: TRBV30
CDR3 protein: CAWSVGGTSLRYTF
CDR3 DNA: TGTGCCTGGAGTGTCGGCGGGACATCGTTGAGATACACCTTC

D gene: .
J gene: TRBJ2-1
clone size: .
V gene: TRBV27
CDR3 protein: CASSWGGASYNEQFF
CDR3 DNA: TGTGCCAGCAGTTGGGGCGGAGCGTCCTACAATGAGCAGTTCTTC

D gene: TRBD2
J gene: TRBJ2-1
clone size: .
V gene: TRBV6-2/TRBV6-3
CDR3 protein: CASSYLLGTSGRGDYYNEQFF
CDR3 DNA: TGTGCCAGCAGTTACCTACTGGGGACTAGCGGGAGGGGGGACTACTACAATGAGCAGTTCTTC

D gene: .
J gene: TRBJ1-5
clone size: .
V gene: TRBV9
CDR3 protein: CASSVDGSLLSNQPQHF
CDR3 DNA: TGTGCCAGCAGCGTAGACGGCAGCCTGCTTAGCAATCAGCCCCAGCATTTT

D gene: .
J gene: TRBJ2-5
clone size: .
V gene: TRBV6-1
CDR3 protein: CASSVGGLPNQETQYF
CDR3 DNA: TGTGCCAGCAGTGTTGGAGGACTACCTAACCAAGAGACCCAGTACTTC

D gene: .
J gene: TRBJ1-4
clone size: .
V gene: TRBV4-2
CDR3 protein: CASSQADTGSDNEKLFF
CDR3 DNA: TGTGCCAGCAGCCAAGCCGATACAGGGTCAGATAATGAAAAACTGTTTTTT

D gene: .
J gene: TRBJ1-6
clone size: .
V gene: TRBV28
CDR3 protein: CASSPLTVNSYNSPLHF
CDR3 DNA: TGTGCCAGCAGTCCACTGACAGTCAACTCCTATAATTCACCCCTCCACTTT

D gene: .
J gene: TRBJ1-5
clone size: .
V gene: TRBV19
CDR3 protein: CASSTPYRERQPQHF
CDR3 DNA: TGTGCCAGTAGCACACCCTACAGGGAACGCCAGCCCCAGCATTTT

D gene: .
J gene: TRBJ2-4
clone size: .
V gene: TRBV28
CDR3 protein: CASSYGPMSKNIQYF
CDR3 DNA: TGTGCCAGCAGTTACGGACCTATGTCCAAAAACATTCAGTACTTC

D gene: .
J gene: TRBJ1-5
clone size: .
V gene: TRBV18
CDR3 protein: CASSPQGSNQPQHF
CDR3 DNA: TGTGCCAGCTCACCACAGGGTAGCAATCAGCCCCAGCATTTT

D gene: .
J gene: TRBJ2-7
clone size: .
V gene: TRBV5-1
CDR3 protein: CASRLESRYEQYF
CDR3 DNA: TGCGCCAGCAGGTTGGAAAGCCGCTACGAGCAGTACTTC

D gene: TRBD1
J gene: TRBJ2-7
clone size: .
V gene: TRBV7-2
CDR3 protein: CASSLGGQGVYEQYF
CDR3 DNA: TGTGCCAGCAGCTTAGGGGGACAGGGGGTCTACGAGCAGTACTTC

D gene: .
J gene: TRBJ2-7
clone size: .
V gene: TRBV30
CDR3 protein: CAWSDRYEQYF
CDR3 DNA: TGTGCCTGGAGTGATAGGTACGAGCAGTACTTC

D gene: TRBD1
J gene: TRBJ1-2
clone size: .
V gene: TRBV4-1
CDR3 protein: CASSQQGEIYGYTF
CDR3 DNA: TGCGCCAGCAGTCAACAGGGGGAAATCTATGGCTACACCTTC

D gene: TRBD1
J gene: TRBJ1-1
clone size: .
V gene: TRBV5-6
CDR3 protein: CASSYTSGGAFF
CDR3 DNA: TGTGCCAGCAGTTATACATCAGGGGGGGCTTTCTTT

D gene: .
J gene: TRBJ2-5
clone size: .
V gene: TRBV3-1/TRBV3-2
CDR3 protein: CASRDPTKTQYF
CDR3 DNA: TGTGCCAGCCGGGATCCGACGAAGACCCAGTACTTC

D gene: .
J gene: TRBJ2-2
clone size: .
V gene: TRBV27
CDR3 protein: CASSRYQGTGELFF
CDR3 DNA: TGTGCCAGCAGTAGGTATCAGGGGACCGGGGAGCTGTTTTTT

D gene: .
J gene: TRBJ2-6
clone size: .
V gene: TRBV2
CDR3 protein: CATNTRRGANGANVLTF
CDR3 DNA: TGTGCGACCAACACGCGTCGGGGGGCTAATGGGGCCAACGTCCTGACTTTC

D gene: .
J gene: TRBJ2-2
clone size: .
V gene: TRBV5-1
CDR3 protein: CASSSTNTGELFF
CDR3 DNA: TGCGCCAGCAGCTCGACAAACACCGGGGAGCTGTTTTTT

D gene: .
J gene: TRBJ1-4
clone size: .
V gene: TRBV29-1
CDR3 protein: CSVASGGHEKLFF
CDR3 DNA: TGCAGCGTCGCCTCGGGGGGGCATGAAAAACTGTTTTTT

D gene: .
J gene: TRBJ1-1
clone size: .
V gene: TRBV3-1/TRBV3-2
CDR3 protein: CASSLGDMNTEAFF
CDR3 DNA: TGTGCCAGCAGCCTTGGGGACATGAACACTGAAGCTTTCTTT

D gene: TRBD1
J gene: TRBJ1-5
clone size: .
V gene: TRBV30
CDR3 protein: CAWSRGQGHYSNQPQHF
CDR3 DNA: TGTGCCTGGAGTCGGGGACAGGGGCATTATAGCAATCAGCCCCAGCATTTT

D gene: .
J gene: TRBJ1-3
clone size: .
V gene: TRBV5-1
CDR3 protein: CASHPDRGNTIYF
CDR3 DNA: TGCGCCAGCCACCCGGACAGAGGAAACACCATATATTTT

D gene: .
J gene: TRBJ2-7
clone size: .
V gene: TRBV5-1
CDR3 protein: CASSLAAGVRYEQYF
CDR3 DNA: TGCGCCAGCAGCTTGGCCGCAGGGGTGAGATACGAGCAGTACTTC

D gene: .
J gene: TRBJ1-2
clone size: .
V gene: TRBV30
CDR3 protein: CALGATTRSYGYTF
CDR3 DNA: TGTGCCCTGGGGGCCACAACGAGGAGCTATGGCTACACCTTC

D gene: .
J gene: TRBJ1-2
clone size: .
V gene: TRBV6-1
CDR3 protein: CASSDAGKGGYTF
CDR3 DNA: TGTGCCAGCAGTGATGCGGGGAAGGGTGGCTACACCTTC

D gene: TRBD1
J gene: TRBJ1-3
clone size: once
V gene: TRBV2
CDR3 protein: CASSYPGQGFSGNTIYF
CDR3 DNA: TGTGCCAGCAGCTACCCGGGACAGGGGTTCTCTGGAAACACCATATATTTT

D gene: TRBD1
J gene: TRBJ2-7
clone size: .
V gene: TRBV24-1
CDR3 protein: CATSEGTGDEQYF
CDR3 DNA: TGTGCCACCAGTGAAGGGACAGGGGACGAGCAGTACTTC

D gene: .
J gene: TRBJ2-3
clone size: once
V gene: TRBV7-3
CDR3 protein: CASSARSGARTDTQYF
CDR3 DNA: TGTGCCAGCAGCGCGAGATCAGGGGCTCGAACAGATACGCAGTATTTT

D gene: .
J gene: TRBJ1-5
clone size: .
V gene: TRBV19
CDR3 protein: CASSIPRFGASQHF
CDR3 DNA: TGTGCCAGTAGTATACCCCGATTCGGTGCGTCCCAGCATTTT

D gene: .
J gene: TRBJ1-1
clone size: .
V gene: TRBV27
CDR3 protein: CASSFRPPGEETDTEAFF
CDR3 DNA: TGTGCCAGCAGTTTTAGGCCCCCCGGGGAGGAAACGGACACTGAAGCTTTCTTT

D gene: .
J gene: TRBJ1-6
clone size: .
V gene: TRBV15
CDR3 protein: CATSSLSVIPVNSPLHF
CDR3 DNA: TGTGCCACCAGCAGTTTGTCCGTAATACCCGTTAATTCACCCCTCCACTTT

D gene: .
J gene: TRBJ2-1
clone size: .
V gene: TRBV27
CDR3 protein: CASSLSVSSYNEQFF
CDR3 DNA: TGTGCCAGCAGTTTATCAGTAAGCTCCTACAATGAGCAGTTCTTC

D gene: TRBD2
J gene: TRBJ2-5
clone size: once
V gene: TRBV29-1
CDR3 protein: CSAQLAGFQETQYF
CDR3 DNA: TGCAGCGCCCAATTAGCGGGGTTTCAAGAGACCCAGTACTTC

D gene: TRBD1
J gene: TRBJ2-2
clone size: .
V gene: TRBV12-5
CDR3 protein: CASGRPTGTANTGELFF
CDR3 DNA: TGTGCTAGTGGCCGACCAACCGGGACAGCGAACACCGGGGAGCTGTTTTTT

D gene: .
J gene: TRBJ1-5
clone size: once
V gene: TRBV4-1
CDR3 protein: CASSHTGDRYSNQPQHF
CDR3 DNA: TGCGCCAGCAGCCATACGGGGGACCGTTATAGCAATCAGCCCCAGCATTTT

D gene: .
J gene: TRBJ1-1
clone size: once
V gene: TRBV28
CDR3 protein: CASSLVSGLNTEAFF
CDR3 DNA: TGTGCCAGCAGTTTAGTGTCAGGTCTGAACACTGAAGCTTTCTTT

D gene: .
J gene: TRBJ1-1
clone size: .
V gene: TRBV30
CDR3 protein: CACSEYTEAFF
CDR3 DNA: TGTGCCTGTAGTGAATACACTGAAGCTTTCTTT

D gene: TRBD1
J gene: TRBJ2-1
clone size: once
V gene: TRBV9
CDR3 protein: CASSPRQGVSYNEQFF
CDR3 DNA: TGTGCCAGCAGCCCCCGACAGGGGGTTTCCTACAATGAGCAGTTCTTC

D gene: TRBD2
J gene: TRBJ2-5
clone size: .
V gene: TRBV6-2/TRBV6-3
CDR3 protein: CASSYSNSRAGGEETQYF
CDR3 DNA: TGTGCCAGCAGTTACTCGAATTCTAGAGCGGGAGGAGAGGAGACCCAGTACTTC